Below, 31 T cell receptor beta chains from the same sample are listed, as sequenced in a study of identical twins. TCRdb reprocessed the 5' RACE reads with MiXCR, giving one entry per CDR3 protein. The sample holds 240,000 or so distinct CDR3 sequences, 8% to 11% seen once. Sequences were obtained from memory T cells sorted from blood. The source of these receptors is a man aged 45 to 65 in good health.

About this clonotype itself: Just one base apart from a much larger clone, this may be a read error. The chain has TRBV2 and TRBJ2-2; 9 bases fit TRBD1. The CDR3 contains 15 residues. CDR1 and CDR2 from the germline V gene are SNHLY and FYNNEI. The CDR3 DNA follows: TGTGCCAGCAAACAGGGGGCGCTTAACACCTGGGAGCTGTTTTTT. Protein product: CASKQGALNTWELFF. The full variable domain, rest sourced from reference TRBV2 and TRBJ2-2, is EPEVTQTPSHQVTQMGQEVILRCVPISNHLYFYWYRQILGQKVEFLVSFYNNEISEKSEIFDDQFSVERPDGSNFTLKIRSTKLEDSAMYFCASKQGALNTWELFFGEGSRLTVL.

This clonotype came up many times. This rearrangement joins TRBV12-3 or TRBV12-4 to TRBJ2-2; TRBD1 matches 12 bases. The CDR3 is 20 residues long. V dropped 4 bases and J dropped 0; count of bases not matched to a gene: 12. CDR3 DNA: TGTGCCAGCAGTTCCGTTTTCGGGACAGGGGGCTCGACGAACACCGGGGAGCTGTTTTTT. It encodes CASSSVFGTGGSTNTGELFF.

This clonotype was counted between two and nine times. The genes are TRBV5-6 and TRBJ2-1, with TRBD2 matching over 10 bases. Trimming cost V 5 bases and J 3 bases; bases outside gene matches: 11. Germline CDR1 reads SGHDT; CDR2 reads YYEEEE. The CDR3 is 17 amino acids. CDR3: CASRKTSGTSVYNEQFF. CDR3 coding DNA: TGTGCCAGCAGAAAAACGTCCGGGACTAGCGTCTACAATGAGCAGTTCTTC.

The genes are TRBV7-2 and TRBJ2-3; 10 bases line up with TRBD1. Germline CDR1 and CDR2: SGHTA and FQGNSA. The V and J ends lost 2 bases and 4 bases, in that order; junction bases with no gene match: 3. This CDR3 is 15 amino acids long. The CDR3 spells CASSLWGQGPDTQYF. The CDR3 coding sequence is TGTGCCAGCAGCTTATGGGGACAGGGGCCAGATACGCAGTATTTT.

Many counts were recorded for this clonotype. The genes are TRBV18 and TRBJ1-2; 11 positions agree with TRBD1. This CDR3 is built from 16 residues. V lost 3 bases and J lost 3; bases outside the gene matches: 6. Germline V CDR1 and CDR2: KGHSH, LQKENI. The CDR3 here is CASSPRRGQGDYGYTF. DNA for the CDR3: TGTGCCAGCTCACCTAGACGGGGACAGGGGGACTATGGCTACACCTTC.

In this sample, this clonotype turned up many times. The chain links TRBV2 to TRBJ1-4; 7 positions match TRBD1. This CDR3 spans 15 amino acids. Per the germline V gene, CDR1 is SNHLY and CDR2 is FYNNEI. The V segment lost 6 bases and the J segment 0 bases; nucleotides outside the gene matches: 4. Written as DNA, the CDR3 is TGTGCCAGCAGGCGTACAGGGGCAACTAATGAAAAACTGTTTTTT. Translation: CASRRTGATNEKLFF.

CDR3 protein: CASTHAGELFF. The CDR3 nucleotides are TGTGCCAGCACCCACGCCGGGGAGCTGTTTTTT. This rearrangement joins TRBV6-6 to TRBJ2-2; D is unresolved. The ends were cut back, 7 bases at V and 6 bases at J, with 6 bases in the middle. The germline V gene encodes CDR1 MNHNY and CDR2 SVGAGI (reference sequence). The CDR3 length is 11 residues.

Only one count was recorded for this clonotype. The V call is TRBV5-1, the J call TRBJ2-5; TRBD2 might be the D (5 bases). The V end lost 3 bases, the J end lost 5 bases, and 17 bases lay between the germline ends. This CDR3 has 15 amino acids. The V gene's germline CDR1 is SGHRS and CDR2 YFSETQ. The CDR3 coding sequence is TGCGCCAGCAGCTCCACCCTCGGGGATGGGGAGACCCAGTACTTC. Amino acids: CASSSTLGDGETQYF.

Many counts were recorded for this clonotype. This chain uses TRBV5-1 with TRBJ2-7, with D unclear. Per the germline V gene, CDR1 is SGHRS and CDR2 is YFSETQ. The CDR3 has 15 residues. Trimming pared 1 base from V and 4 bases from J, leaving 15 bases between. The CDR3 loop is CASSLHRFDGYEQYF. CDR3 DNA sequence: TGCGCCAGCAGCTTGCATCGTTTCGACGGATACGAGCAGTACTTC.

This clonotype has just a few counts. V and J are TRBV24-1 and TRBJ2-2, with unresolved D. Trimming removed 7 bases at V and 4 bases at J, with 12 bases between. Germline CDR1 reads KGHDR; CDR2 reads SFDVKD. The CDR3 is made up of 14 amino acids. The CDR3 protein is CATSPQVSTGELFF. As DNA, the CDR3 is TGTGCCACCAGCCCGCAGGTTAGCACCGGGGAGCTGTTTTTT.

This clonotype has a count of ten or more. This rearrangement joins TRBV29-1 to TRBJ2-5; TRBD2 aligns across 11 bases. The junction had 0 bases not matched to a gene; V was cut back by 6 bases and J by 3 bases. Germline CDR1 reads SQVTM; CDR2 reads ANQGSEA. The CDR3 consists of 12 residues. The CDR3 loop is CSVGLAEETQYF. The CDR3 region has the DNA TGCAGCGTGGGACTAGCGGAAGAGACCCAGTACTTC.

This chain connects TRBV15 to TRBJ1-3; no reliable D call. The germline gives CDR1 LNHNV, CDR2 YYDKDF (reference sequence). Trimming took 3 bases from V and 1 from J, leaving 10 bases between them. The CDR3 extends over 15 amino acids. In nucleotides, the CDR3 is TGTGCCACCAGCAGCGGCGGAGCTTCTGGAAACACCATATATTTT. Its protein product is CATSSGGASGNTIYF.

There are a few counts of this clonotype. The rearrangement links TRBV7-2 to TRBJ1-3; D unresolved. The germline V and J ends were trimmed by 7 bases and 4 bases, with 11 bases remaining between them. CDR1 and CDR2 from the germline V gene are SGHTA and FQGNSA. The CDR3 is 13 amino acids. CDR3 in DNA: TGTGCCAGCACCCTCACGTCAGGAAACACCATATATTTT. This encodes CASTLTSGNTIYF.

This clonotype was found many times. The chain employs TRBV28 and TRBJ1-5; D gene unclear. The CDR3 length is 16 residues. Between the trimmed V and J ends, which lost 3 bases and 0 bases, there was a span of 12 bases. CDR1 MDHEN and CDR2 SYDVKM come from the germline V gene. The CDR3 coding sequence is TGTGCCAGCAGTTTTCAGGAGCTCTTTAGCAATCAGCCCCAGCATTTT. This encodes CASSFQELFSNQPQHF.

This chain uses TRBV20-1 with TRBJ1-5; no firm D call. Germline CDR1 is DFQATT and CDR2 is SNEGSKA (reference sequence). Trimming removed 3 bases from V and 6 bases from J, with 12 bases in between. The CDR3 covers 13 residues. The CDR3 reads CSASSGVGQPQHF. CDR3 nucleotide sequence: TGCAGTGCTAGTAGCGGGGTAGGTCAGCCCCAGCATTTT.

The chain recombines TRBV5-1 with TRBJ2-1; 13 nucleotides agree with TRBD2. Per the germline V gene, CDR1 is SGHRS and CDR2 is YFSETQ. The CDR3 has 17 residues. J gave up 9 bases and V 4 bases, and 13 bases lay outside the gene matches. The CDR3 reads CASSPGLAGVRVGEQFF. In DNA, the CDR3 is TGCGCCAGCAGCCCAGGACTAGCGGGAGTGCGGGTGGGTGAGCAGTTCTTC.

The table lists this clonotype with many counts. This chain connects TRBV10-3 to TRBJ2-1; 9 bases fit TRBD2. The CDR3 totals 19 residues. With 10 bases clipped from V and 0 bases from J, the junction kept 19 bases outside the gene matches. Germline V gene data show CDR1 as ENHRY and CDR2 as SYGVKD. The CDR3, as DNA: TGTGCCACCGCTACCCCCGGGACTAGCAAGAAGAGCTCCTACAATGAGCAGTTCTTC. It codes for CATATPGTSKKSSYNEQFF.

The V gene is TRBV5-5, the J gene TRBJ1-3; D call uncertain. The CDR3 covers 13 residues. V gave up 4 bases and J gave up 4 bases, with 9 bases separating them. The germline CDR1 and CDR2 sequences are SGHKS and YYEKEE (reference sequence). CDR3 bases: TGTGCCAGCAGCCAGCCGGGCGGAAACACCATATATTTT. Protein: CASSQPGGNTIYF.

The table lists this clonotype with many counts. The chain links TRBV18 to TRBJ2-1; tentatively, D is TRBD2 (5 bases). The CDR3 contains 12 residues. Trimming shortened V by 3 bases and J by 8 bases, and 8 bases separated the two germline ends. CDR1 and CDR2 from the germline V gene are KGHSH and LQKENI. As DNA, the CDR3 is TGTGCCAGCTCACCCACCGGGGATGAGCAGTTCTTC. It yields the protein CASSPTGDEQFF.

This clonotype was counted at least ten times. V usage is TRBV11-3 and J usage is TRBJ2-7; TRBD1 aligns across 7 bases. This CDR3 spans 17 amino acids. Germline V lookup: CDR1 SGHNT, CDR2 YENEEA. Trimming took 6 bases from V and 2 from J; bases not matched to a gene: 16. CDR3 loop: CASRSDLAGTVTYEQYF. CDR3 bases: TGTGCCAGCAGAAGCGACCTAGCCGGGACAGTGACCTACGAGCAGTACTTC.

The V gene is TRBV20-1, the J gene TRBJ1-2; unclear D gene. The CDR3 runs to 13 residues. From germline, CDR1 is DFQATT and CDR2 SNEGSKA (reference sequence). Trimming left V 0 bases short and J 8 bases short, with 13 bases between. The CDR3 reads CSARDSRSGGYTF. The CDR3 DNA follows: TGCAGTGCTAGAGATTCCCGAAGTGGCGGCTACACCTTC.

This clonotype was recorded at least ten times. This chain connects TRBV6-2 or TRBV6-3 to TRBJ2-5; a weak D match, TRBD2 (5 bases). The CDR3 length is 12 residues. V lost 7 bases and J lost 2, with 8 bases in between. In germline, CDR1 is MNHEY, CDR2 SVGEGT. The CDR3 region has the DNA TGTGCCAGCATGGGGAGTCAAGAGACCCAGTACTTC. Protein: CASMGSQETQYF.

The V and J genes are TRBV28 and TRBJ2-2; TRBD2 matches 14 bases. CDR1 is MDHEN, CDR2 SYDVKM, per germline. The J segment lost 6 bases and the V segment lost 5 bases, leaving 23 bases of the junction unmatched. The CDR3 runs to 22 residues. The CDR3 nucleotides read TGTGCCAGCAGTATACCCTCTTTCGGGACTAGCGGGAGATTGGTGGTGGCCGGGGAGCTGTTTTTT. Its protein is CASSIPSFGTSGRLVVAGELFF.

Comments on this clonotype: This sequence may be a read error, since a much larger clone differs from it by one base. The V call is TRBV18, the J call TRBJ2-3; unclear D gene. V lost 2 bases, J lost 6 bases, and 12 bases lay in between. In germline, CDR1 is KGHSH, CDR2 LQKENI. This CDR3 spans 14 amino acids. CDR3: CASSPSTSVDTQYF. CDR3 coding DNA: TGTGCCAGCTCACCAAGCACAAGCGTCGATACGCAGTATTTT.

This clonotype was found many times. This chain joins TRBV11-1 and TRBJ2-1; no definite D call. Looked up from germline, CDR1 is SGHAT and CDR2 is FQDESV (reference sequence). V was trimmed by 1 base and J by 6 bases, leaving 7 bases between them. This CDR3 is built from 13 residues. In DNA form, the CDR3 reads TGTGCCAGCAGCTTAGGTGGCAGCAATGAGCAGTTCTTC. This translates into CASSLGGSNEQFF.

This clonotype was recorded at least ten times. This rearrangement joins TRBV7-2 to TRBJ2-3; D possibly corresponds to TRBD2 (6 bases). Trimming took 0 bases from V and 0 from J, leaving 7 bases between them. This CDR3 is built from 15 residues. The V gene's germline CDR1 is SGHTA and CDR2 FQGNSA. The CDR3 reads CASSLAGTSTDTQYF. As DNA, the CDR3 is TGTGCCAGCAGCTTAGCGGGGACTAGCACAGATACGCAGTATTTT.

V gene TRBV6-2 or TRBV6-3 combines with J gene TRBJ2-7; D remains ambiguous. Between the trimmed V and J ends, which lost 6 bases and 7 bases, there was a span of 10 bases. Germline CDR1 is MNHEY and CDR2 is SVGEGT. The CDR3 length is 11 residues. For the CDR3, the DNA is TGTGCCAGCAGCACCACGGCGGAGCAGTACTTC. Its translation: CASSTTAEQYF.

There are a few counts of this clonotype. J is TRBJ2-3 and V is TRBV20-1, with TRBD2 identical over 9 bases. Trimming at V came to 2 bases and at J to 0 bases, leaving 9 bases not matched to a gene. The CDR3 spans 17 residues. Germline V gene data show CDR1 as DFQATT and CDR2 as SNEGSKA (reference sequence). The CDR3 region has the DNA TGCAGTGCTAGAAGGTGGTCTAGCGGGGTTAGCACAGATACGCAGTATTTT. It codes for CSARRWSSGVSTDTQYF.

This clonotype was recorded at least ten times. V is TRBV10-3 and J is TRBJ2-3; D is undetermined. The V gene's germline CDR1 is ENHRY and CDR2 SYGVKD. There are 13 residues in the CDR3. Trimming took off 0 bases at V and 3 bases at J, with 4 bases between the two ends. The CDR3 DNA is TGTGCCATCAGTGAGTCTTGGACAGATACGCAGTATTTT. Protein sequence: CAISESWTDTQYF.

The sample holds a few counts of this clonotype. The CDR3 nucleotides read TGTGCCAGCAGTGACTGGGATCGAAACACTGAAGCTTTCTTT. Amino acid sequence: CASSDWDRNTEAFF. This rearrangement joins TRBV25-1 to TRBJ1-1; unclear D gene. The length of the CDR3 is 14 residues. CDR1 is MGHDK and CDR2 is SYGVNS in the germline V gene. V was shortened by 3 bases and J by 2 bases, with 10 bases between the two germline ends.

In this sample, this clonotype turned up many times. The chain is built from TRBV11-2 and TRBJ1-1; no clear D gene. Germline CDR1 is SGHAT and CDR2 is FQNNGV. V lost 1 base and J 1 base, leaving 10 bases between the germline ends. The CDR3 has 15 residues. The CDR3 is CASSLGLGTNTEAFF. The CDR3 bases are TGTGCCAGCAGCTTAGGTTTGGGCACGAACACTGAAGCTTTCTTT.